These 20 T cell receptor beta chains share one sample of origin, sequenced in a study of sequential checkpoint blockade in melanoma. Only in-frame clones appear in the TCRdb table, and some are missing; sequencing was by immunoSEQ multiplex PCR. Here the sample spans some 700 clones, 18% being singletons. Treatment: randomized to nivolumab then ipilimumab (arm A) or the reverse (arm B). The specimen was tumor tissue (inferred from file names), collected from a patient given nivolumab and ipilimumab in sequence. The source of these receptors is a human donor with melanoma.

This clone was seen a handful of times. This rearrangement joins TRBV5-1 to TRBJ2-1; 8 nucleotides agree with TRBD1. CDR1 is SGHRS, CDR2 YFSETQ, per germline. The junction had 4 bases not matched to a gene; V was cut back by 3 bases and J by 2 bases. The CDR3 totals 15 residues. The CDR3 region is CASSSRDRTYNEQFF. DNA of the CDR3: TGCGCCAGCAGCTCGCGGGACAGGACCTACAATGAGCAGTTCTTC.

The chain has TRBV6-8 and TRBJ2-3; 12 nucleotides agree with TRBD2. Trimming removed 6 bases from V and 3 bases from J; junction bases left unmatched: 4. CDR3 size: 15 residues. Germline values: CDR1 MNHGY, CDR2 SAAAGT. CDR3 residues: CASRRGLAGTDTQYF. CDR3 nucleotides: TGTGCCAGCAGAAGGGGACTAGCGGGTACAGATACGCAGTATTTT.

In its sample, this clone is medium-sized (0.01 to 0.1%). This chain links TRBV7-2 with TRBJ2-1; 8 nucleotides line up with TRBD1. The germline V gene has CDR1 SGHTA and CDR2 FQGNSA. With V trimmed by 5 bases and J by 8 bases, 5 bases remained unmatched. CDR3 length: 13 amino acids. CDR3 nucleotide sequence: TGTGCCAGCAGCGCGCAGGGGGCGGATGAGCAGTTCTTC. Amino acids: CASSAQGADEQFF.

By sample fraction, this clone is medium-sized. The chain is built from TRBV11-3 and TRBJ2-5; TRBD1 matches at 10 bases. Germline V lookup: CDR1 SGHNT, CDR2 YENEEA. Losses at the gene ends were 5 bases for V and 5 bases for J; bases not matched to a gene: 11. The CDR3 has 16 amino acids. CDR3 DNA sequence: TGTGCCAGCAGCCCTAGGGGGGACAGGGGATGGGAGACCCAGTACTTC. Its translation is CASSPRGDRGWETQYF.

The chain uses TRBV6-7 and TRBJ2-1, with D maybe TRBD1 (5 bases). TRBV6-7 is an ORF; its function is uncertain. Trimming pared 11 bases from V and 10 bases from J, leaving 15 bases between. The CDR3 has 11 residues. The CDR3 region is CAGGHSREQFF. The DNA for the CDR3 is TGTGCCGGCGGACATTCAAGGGAGCAGTTCTTC.

The chain links TRBV5-1 to TRBJ2-5, with a possible D match to TRBD1 (5 bases). Trimming removed 0 bases from V and 7 bases from J, with 13 bases in between. CDR1 and CDR2 (germline): SGHRS, YFSETQ. CDR3 length equals 14 residues. CDR3 DNA: TGCGCCAGCAGCTTGGAGCCCAGGGCCGGGACCCAGTACTTC. Its protein product is CASSLEPRAGTQYF.

This clone is judged medium-sized (0.01 to 0.1%). The V gene is TRBV4-1, the J gene TRBJ2-1; 8 bases fit TRBD1. This CDR3 is 15 amino acids long. From germline, CDR1 is MGHRA and CDR2 YSYEKL. With V trimmed by 1 base and J by 7 bases, 6 bases remained unmatched. CDR3 DNA sequence: TGCGCCAGCAGCCAAGGGACAGGGCGTGCGAATGAGCAGTTCTTC. Its translation is CASSQGTGRANEQFF.

This clone was found a few times. V gene TRBV6-8 combines with J gene TRBJ1-2; a weak D match, TRBD1 (6 bases). The CDR3 loop spans 13 amino acids. The germline V gene encodes CDR1 MNHGY and CDR2 SAAAGT. The germline V and J ends were trimmed by 5 bases and 7 bases, with 14 bases remaining between them. The CDR3 region is CASSPGTNIGYTF. In DNA form, the CDR3 reads TGTGCCAGCAGTCCCGGGACAAATATTGGCTACACCTTC.

This clone is medium-sized in the sample. V usage is TRBV11-3 and J usage is TRBJ1-6; 10 positions match TRBD1. With 6 bases clipped from V and 9 bases from J, the junction kept 5 bases outside the gene matches. Per germline, CDR1 SGHNT and CDR2 YENEEA. CDR3 length: 14 amino acids. CDR3 DNA sequence: TGTGCCAGCAGACCGGGACAGGGGACTTCACCCCTCCACTTT. Residues: CASRPGQGTSPLHF.

By frequency in the sample, this clone is medium-sized. V gene TRBV11-3 combines with J gene TRBJ2-6; no firm D call. V was trimmed by 3 bases and J by 0 bases, leaving 6 bases between them. The germline V gene encodes CDR1 SGHNT and CDR2 YENEEA. This CDR3 spans 15 amino acids. CDR3 protein: CASSLAASGANVLTF. For the CDR3, the DNA is TGTGCCAGCAGCTTGGCTGCCTCTGGGGCCAACGTCCTGACTTTC.

This clone is deemed medium-sized. The chain couples TRBV11-3 to TRBJ2-7; 10 bases fit TRBD1. The germline CDR1 and CDR2 sequences are SGHNT and YENEEA. The CDR3 runs 14 residues. With V trimmed by 6 bases and J by 5 bases, 7 bases remained unmatched. CDR3 DNA: TGTGCCAGCAGTTCGACAGGGGGCAGGGACGAGCAGTACTTC. This codes for CASSSTGGRDEQYF.

In its sample, this clone is medium-sized. J is TRBJ2-1 and V is TRBV7-1; D is undetermined. Being an ORF, TRBV7-1 has a function that is uncertain. The CDR3 totals 13 residues. V lost 4 bases, J lost 6 bases, and 10 bases lay in between. In nucleotides, the CDR3 is TGTGCCAGCAGCTTAAATCCGGGCAATGAGCAGTTCTTC. Translating it yields CASSLNPGNEQFF.

This clone is classed as medium-sized. The rearrangement uses TRBV11-3 and TRBJ2-7, with TRBD1 matching 9 bases. CDR1 is SGHNT and CDR2 is YENEEA in the germline V gene. J gave up 5 bases and V 5 bases, and 19 bases lay outside the gene matches. The CDR3 has 18 amino acids. The CDR3 DNA reads as TGTGCCAGCAGCCCACAAACCCCGGGACAGGGTGTAAGGCACGAGCAGTACTTC. This translates into CASSPQTPGQGVRHEQYF.

This chain uses TRBV19 with TRBJ1-4; 10 bases line up with TRBD1. CDR3 length: 15 amino acids. V lost 5 bases and J lost 8; bases outside the gene matches: 8. Germline loops: CDR1 LNHDA, CDR2 SQIVND (reference sequence). The CDR3 reads CASSLFGTGVEKLFF. CDR3 sequence (DNA): TGTGCCAGTAGTTTGTTCGGGACAGGGGTCGAAAAACTGTTTTTT.

The rearrangement links TRBV6-8 to TRBJ2-7; tentatively, D is TRBD1 (5 bases). The germline CDR1 and CDR2 sequences are MNHGY and SAAAGT. This CDR3 has 15 residues. Deletions cut 5 bases from V and 2 bases from J, with 16 bases between. The CDR3 sequence is CASSDPTRGAYEQYF. The CDR3 DNA follows: TGTGCCAGCAGTGACCCGACAAGGGGCGCCTACGAGCAGTACTTC.

Relative to its sample, this clone is medium-sized. The chain is built from TRBV11-3 and TRBJ1-2; D remains ambiguous. Trimming stripped 8 bases from V and 4 bases from J, with 20 bases between. The germline CDR1 and CDR2 sequences are SGHNT and YENEEA. The CDR3 extends over 15 amino acids. The DNA for the CDR3 is TGTGCCAGCGGTCTTAACAATAGTCGGACCTATGGCTACACCTTC. It translates to CASGLNNSRTYGYTF.

By share, this clone ranks as medium-sized. The V gene is TRBV11-3, the J gene TRBJ1-6; D gene unclear. Per germline, CDR1 SGHNT and CDR2 YENEEA. This CDR3 comprises 15 residues. The V and J ends lost 2 bases and 4 bases respectively, with 9 bases between them. In DNA, the CDR3 is TGTGCCAGCAGCTTAACCCTCACGTATAATTCACCCCTCCACTTT. Encoded protein: CASSLTLTYNSPLHF.

The V gene is TRBV30, the J gene TRBJ1-3; D might be TRBD1 (6 bases). This CDR3 spans 12 amino acids. Trimming took 5 bases from V and 4 from J, leaving 9 bases between them. The germline V gene encodes CDR1 GTSNPN and CDR2 SVGIG (reference sequence). CDR3 sequence reads: CAWSGDGNTIYF. The CDR3 bases are TGTGCCTGGTCAGGGGACGGAAACACCATATATTTT.

The chain has TRBV19 and TRBJ1-2; unclear D gene. The CDR3 totals 15 residues. V gave up 6 bases and J gave up 4 bases, with 18 bases separating them. CDR1 LNHDA and CDR2 SQIVND come from the germline V gene (reference sequence). Written as DNA, the CDR3 is TGTGCCAGTAGAGTCCCCGCTGAGGGAATCTATGGCTACACCTTC. Protein: CASRVPAEGIYGYTF.

This clone is labeled medium-sized. This chain links TRBV11-3 with TRBJ2-1, with unresolved D. There are 16 residues in the CDR3. Trimming removed 5 bases at V and 2 bases at J, with 16 bases between. In germline, CDR1 is SGHNT, CDR2 YENEEA. The CDR3 spells CASSDTQSRTYNEQFF. CDR3 bases: TGTGCCAGCAGCGACACTCAAAGCAGAACCTACAATGAGCAGTTCTTC.